One sample yielded the 2 T cell receptor beta chains listed below, sequenced in a study of cytotoxic CD8 clonotypes in ibrutinib-treated CLL. Sequencing used immunoSEQ multiplex PCR; TCRdb keeps in-frame clones, though not all of them. The sample consists of 45,000 or so clones, around three fifths of them appearing once. This sample comprised PBMCs, obtained after 24 months of ibrutinib treatment. The receptors derive from a human donor with chronic lymphocytic leukemia.

As DNA, the CDR3 is TGTGCCAGCAGCTTAGAGAGGGCCGGAAACACCATATATTTT. It translates to CASSLERAGNTIYF. V usage is TRBV5-5 and J usage is TRBJ1-3; D uncertain. Looked up from germline, CDR1 is SGHKS and CDR2 is YYEKEE (reference sequence). This CDR3 contains 14 residues. Trimming stripped 2 bases from V and 4 bases from J, with 10 bases between.

This clone was counted only a few times. This chain joins TRBV5-1 and TRBJ2-2; no clear D gene. In germline, CDR1 is SGHRS, CDR2 YFSETQ. CDR3 length equals 15 residues. Trimming left V 0 bases short and J 9 bases short, with 15 bases between. Written as DNA, the CDR3 is TGCGCCAGCAGCTTGGAGGCCAGCAGTGTGAGGGAGCTGTTTTTT. Its protein is CASSLEASSVRELFF.